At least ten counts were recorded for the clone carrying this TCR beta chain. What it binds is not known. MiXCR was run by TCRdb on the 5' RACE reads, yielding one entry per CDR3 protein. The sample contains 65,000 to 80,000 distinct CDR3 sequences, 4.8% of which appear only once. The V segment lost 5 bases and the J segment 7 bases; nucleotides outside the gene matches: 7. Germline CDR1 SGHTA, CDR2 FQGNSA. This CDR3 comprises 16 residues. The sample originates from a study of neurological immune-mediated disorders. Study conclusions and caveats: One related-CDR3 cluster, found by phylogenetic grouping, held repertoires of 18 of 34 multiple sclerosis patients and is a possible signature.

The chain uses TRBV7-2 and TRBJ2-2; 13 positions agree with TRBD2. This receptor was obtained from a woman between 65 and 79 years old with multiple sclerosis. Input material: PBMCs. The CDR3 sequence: CASSPMTSGRHGELFF. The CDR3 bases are TGTGCCAGCAGCCCGATGACTAGCGGGAGGCACGGGGAGCTGTTTTTT.